These T cell receptor beta chains were read from a single sample in a study of memory CD4+ T cells and cytomegalovirus serostatus. Repertoires were generated with immunoSEQ multiplex PCR, while TCRdb's copy carries only in-frame clones and drops some. The profile shows 80,000 to 100,000 clones, 80% of them singletons. The specimen was memory CD4+ T cells from blood. These receptors all stem from an adult in good health and CMV-seropositive. The CDR3 runs from the conserved cysteine through the conserved F or W. The D gene is left open where the match is weak. Only part of the rows carry a size: once, few, many, or a class if the clone is expanded.

V gene: TRBV6-5; J gene: TRBJ2-1; D gene: NA; clone size: NA; CDR3 protein: CASFGNEQFF; CDR3 DNA: TGTGCCAGCTTTGGCAATGAGCAGTTCTTC
V gene: TRBV2; J gene: TRBJ1-4; D gene: NA; clone size: NA; CDR3 protein: CASSPFEKLFF; CDR3 DNA: TGTGCCAGCAGTCCCTTTGAAAAACTGTTTTTT
V gene: TRBV19; J gene: TRBJ2-2; D gene: NA; clone size: NA; CDR3 protein: CASSNARRVTGELFF; CDR3 DNA: TGTGCCAGTAGTAACGCCCGCAGGGTCACCGGGGAGCTGTTTTTT
V gene: TRBV27; J gene: TRBJ1-2; D gene: NA; clone size: NA; CDR3 protein: CASSSGWSYGYTF; CDR3 DNA: TGTGCCAGCAGTTCCGGATGGTCCTATGGCTACACCTTC
V gene: TRBV9; J gene: TRBJ1-1; D gene: NA; clone size: few; CDR3 protein: CASSVDGGGTEAFF; CDR3 DNA: TGTGCCAGCAGCGTAGATGGTGGGGGGACTGAAGCTTTCTTT
V gene: TRBV15; J gene: TRBJ2-2; D gene: TRBD1; clone size: NA; CDR3 protein: CATSRGRGRTGELFF; CDR3 DNA: TGTGCCACCAGCAGAGGCAGGGGGCGAACCGGGGAGCTGTTTTTT
V gene: TRBV7-3; J gene: TRBJ2-7; D gene: TRBD2; clone size: few; CDR3 protein: CASSLQGGSPYEQYF; CDR3 DNA: TGTGCCAGCAGCTTACAGGGAGGGAGCCCCTACGAGCAGTACTTC
V gene: TRBV6-5; J gene: TRBJ2-7; D gene: NA; clone size: NA; CDR3 protein: CASSYGIEQYF; CDR3 DNA: TGTGCCAGCAGTTACGGGATCGAGCAGTACTTC
V gene: TRBV29-1; J gene: TRBJ1-1; D gene: NA; clone size: few; CDR3 protein: CSVETVTEAFF; CDR3 DNA: TGCAGCGTTGAGACAGTCACTGAAGCTTTCTTT
V gene: TRBV7-9; J gene: TRBJ1-1; D gene: NA; clone size: NA; CDR3 protein: CASDQGLETEAFF; CDR3 DNA: TGTGCCAGTGATCAGGGGTTGGAGACTGAAGCTTTCTTT
V gene: TRBV2; J gene: TRBJ1-5; D gene: NA; clone size: NA; CDR3 protein: CASKSGYSNQPQHF; CDR3 DNA: TGTGCCAGCAAGTCGGGATACTCTAATCAGCCCCAGCATTTT
V gene: TRBV5-6; J gene: TRBJ2-1; D gene: NA; clone size: NA; CDR3 protein: CASSRQVGNEQFF; CDR3 DNA: TGTGCCAGCAGCCGACAGGTAGGCAATGAGCAGTTCTTC
V gene: TRBV19; J gene: TRBJ2-7; D gene: NA; clone size: NA; CDR3 protein: CASKHSGTSYEQYF; CDR3 DNA: TGTGCCAGTAAACACTCCGGGACTTCCTACGAGCAGTACTTC
V gene: TRBV18; J gene: TRBJ2-1; D gene: TRBD1; clone size: NA; CDR3 protein: CASSPPGQGNEQFF; CDR3 DNA: TGTGCCAGCTCACCACCGGGACAGGGTAATGAGCAGTTCTTC
V gene: TRBV5-5; J gene: TRBJ1-5; D gene: TRBD1; clone size: NA; CDR3 protein: CASSVTGDQPQHF; CDR3 DNA: TGTGCCAGCAGCGTGACAGGGGATCAGCCCCAGCATTTT
V gene: TRBV5-1; J gene: TRBJ1-3; D gene: NA; clone size: NA; CDR3 protein: CASSLDRNTIYF; CDR3 DNA: TGCGCCAGCAGCTTGGACAGAAACACCATATATTTT
V gene: TRBV29-1; J gene: TRBJ2-3; D gene: NA; clone size: few; CDR3 protein: CSVVARDTDTQYF; CDR3 DNA: TGCAGCGTTGTAGCTAGGGACACAGATACGCAGTATTTT
V gene: TRBV5-3; J gene: TRBJ2-2; D gene: TRBD1; clone size: NA; CDR3 protein: CARSLQGAIDTGELFF; CDR3 DNA: TGTGCCAGAAGCTTACAGGGGGCCATCGACACCGGGGAGCTGTTTTTT
V gene: TRBV7-9; J gene: TRBJ2-1; D gene: TRBD2; clone size: NA; CDR3 protein: CASISSGSQREQFF; CDR3 DNA: TGTGCCAGCATCTCTAGCGGGAGTCAGCGTGAGCAGTTCTTC
V gene: TRBV7-2; J gene: TRBJ1-4; D gene: NA; clone size: NA; CDR3 protein: CASSPGGRANEKLFF; CDR3 DNA: TGTGCCAGCAGCCCCGGGGGCAGGGCTAATGAAAAACTGTTTTTT
V gene: TRBV6-1; J gene: TRBJ2-3; D gene: TRBD2; clone size: NA; CDR3 protein: CASRGLASDTQYF; CDR3 DNA: TGTGCCAGCAGGGGACTAGCTTCAGATACGCAGTATTTT
V gene: TRBV15; J gene: TRBJ2-3; D gene: NA; clone size: NA; CDR3 protein: CATSRFKLATDTQYF; CDR3 DNA: TGTGCCACCAGCAGGTTCAAACTAGCCACAGATACGCAGTATTTT
V gene: TRBV9; J gene: TRBJ2-7; D gene: TRBD2; clone size: few; CDR3 protein: CASSVASGIGEQYF; CDR3 DNA: TGTGCCAGCAGCGTAGCTAGCGGGATAGGGGAGCAGTACTTC
V gene: TRBV7-3; J gene: TRBJ2-2; D gene: NA; clone size: NA; CDR3 protein: CASSSYPSGSTGELFF; CDR3 DNA: TGTGCCAGCAGCAGCTATCCATCCGGGTCGACCGGGGAGCTGTTTTTT
V gene: TRBV19; J gene: TRBJ2-7; D gene: NA; clone size: NA; CDR3 protein: CASSTFGTSYEQYF; CDR3 DNA: TGTGCCAGTAGTACCTTTGGGACATCCTACGAGCAGTACTTC
V gene: TRBV11-2; J gene: TRBJ2-3; D gene: TRBD2; clone size: NA; CDR3 protein: CASSLGLAAGTDTQYF; CDR3 DNA: TGTGCCAGCAGCTTGGGACTAGCGGCTGGCACAGATACGCAGTATTTT
V gene: TRBV6-6; J gene: TRBJ1-1; D gene: NA; clone size: NA; CDR3 protein: CASSYSIGTGEAFF; CDR3 DNA: TGTGCCAGCAGTTACTCGATAGGGACGGGGGAAGCTTTCTTT
V gene: TRBV7-2; J gene: TRBJ2-1; D gene: TRBD2; clone size: NA; CDR3 protein: CASSFWTSGVLSYNEQFF; CDR3 DNA: TGTGCCAGCAGCTTCTGGACTAGCGGAGTACTCTCCTACAATGAGCAGTTCTTC
V gene: TRBV2; J gene: TRBJ2-7; D gene: TRBD2; clone size: few; CDR3 protein: CASFSGRTSEDHEQYF; CDR3 DNA: TGTGCCAGCTTCAGCGGGAGGACCAGCGAGGACCACGAGCAGTACTTC
V gene: TRBV27; J gene: TRBJ2-5; D gene: NA; clone size: NA; CDR3 protein: CASSLYIGGGTSKETQYF; CDR3 DNA: TGTGCCAGCAGTTTATATATAGGTGGAGGCACATCCAAAGAGACCCAGTACTTC
V gene: TRBV5-1; J gene: TRBJ2-6; D gene: NA; clone size: NA; CDR3 protein: CASSLDPPMPGSGANVLTF; CDR3 DNA: TGCGCCAGCAGCTTGGACCCACCGATGCCCGGGAGTGGGGCCAACGTCCTGACTTTC
V gene: TRBV4-1; J gene: TRBJ2-3; D gene: NA; clone size: NA; CDR3 protein: CASSQVGGGGTDTQYF; CDR3 DNA: TGCGCCAGCAGCCAAGTAGGGGGAGGCGGCACAGATACGCAGTATTTT
V gene: TRBV5-1; J gene: TRBJ2-3; D gene: TRBD1; clone size: NA; CDR3 protein: CASSWTGWGDTQYF; CDR3 DNA: TGCGCCAGCAGCTGGACAGGGTGGGGGGATACGCAGTATTTT